Shown below are 23 T cell receptor beta chains from a single sample sequenced in a study of Graves' ophthalmopathy and Graves' hyperthyroidism. The authors amplified TCR beta CDR3 regions from RNA transcripts. Scientists carried out first-round RT-PCR using HTBI primers and then a second-round multiplex PCR. One entry per CDR3 protein results from TCRdb running MiXCR on the multiplex PCR reads. The sample records 650,000 to 900,000 distinct CDR3 sequences, 40% being singletons. Sequencing used peripheral blood. These receptors were collected from an adult man with Graves' ophthalmopathy.

This clonotype was recorded many times. V gene TRBV9 combines with J gene TRBJ1-5; D is undetermined. CDR1 is SGDLS, CDR2 YYNGEE, per germline. The CDR3 length is 12 residues. V shed 1 base and J shed 6 bases, with 5 bases lying between them. CDR3 sequence (DNA): TGTGCCAGCAGCGTATTAGGTCAGCCCCAGCATTTT. This translates into CASSVLGQPQHF.

In regard to this clonotype: A junction end diverges from the germline sequence, so it may reflect a read error. The CDR3 protein is CASSKTGANVLTF. The CDR3 nucleotides are TGTGCCAGCAGTAAGACAGGGGCCAACGTCCTGACTTTC. This chain joins TRBV10-3 and TRBJ2-6; D is unclear. The CDR3 loop spans 13 amino acids. CDR1 is ENHRY and CDR2 is SYGVKD in the germline V gene.

The V call is TRBV25-1, the J call TRBJ2-2, with TRBD2 as a possible D gene (7 bases). The germline CDR1 and CDR2 sequences are MGHDK and SYGVNS. The V end was cut by 6 bases, the J end by 4 bases, with 18 bases between. This CDR3 is 16 amino acids long. The CDR3 nucleotides are TGTGCCAGCAGCGACTTGGGGAGGGGGGGCACCGGGGAGCTGTTTTTT. It is translated as CASSDLGRGGTGELFF.

This clonotype was detected a few times. V and J are TRBV5-1 and TRBJ2-5; D is undetermined. Germline CDR1 reads SGHRS; CDR2 reads YFSETQ. Between the trimmed V and J ends, which lost 3 bases and 0 bases, there was a span of 15 bases. This CDR3 region has 16 residues. The CDR3 loop reads CASSSRLRSYQETQYF. The DNA for the CDR3 is TGCGCCAGCAGCTCCCGCCTTCGAAGCTACCAAGAGACCCAGTACTTC. Using reference TRBV5-1 and TRBJ2-5 for the parts outside the CDR3, the full variable domain is KAGVTQTPRYLIKTRGQQVTLSCSPISGHRSVSWYQQTPGQGLQFLFEYFSETQRNKGNFPGRFSGRQFSNSRSEMNVSTLELGDSALYLCASSSRLRSYQETQYFGPGTRLLVL.

This chain's CDR3 is CSASADTATLGNQPQHF. CDR3 bases: TGCAGTGCTAGCGCCGATACAGCGACCCTCGGAAATCAGCCCCAGCATTTT. The V call is TRBV20-1, the J call TRBJ1-5; no clear D. This CDR3 contains 17 residues. Trimming shortened V by 3 bases and J by 4 bases, and 22 bases separated the two germline ends. From germline, CDR1 is DFQATT and CDR2 SNEGSKA (reference sequence).

J is TRBJ2-5 and V is TRBV25-1; TRBD1 might be the D (5 bases). There are 15 residues in the CDR3. Germline V gene lookup returns CDR1 MGHDK and CDR2 SYGVNS. The ends were cut back, 5 bases at V and 4 bases at J, with 17 bases in the middle. DNA for the CDR3: TGTGCCAGCAGTACCCGACAGTGGAATAGAGAGACCCAGTACTTC. Translated, it gives CASSTRQWNRETQYF.

The chain carries TRBV5-1 and TRBJ2-7; perhaps TRBD2 as D (6 bases). The CDR3 has 17 amino acids. Trimming took off 0 bases at V and 3 bases at J, with 19 bases between the two ends. Germline V CDR1 and CDR2: SGHRS, YFSETQ. The DNA of the CDR3 is TGCGCCAGCAGCTTGGCCGGGAACACTGGCGGGGTCTACGAGCAGTACTTC. It encodes CASSLAGNTGGVYEQYF.

This clonotype was found many times. The J gene is TRBJ2-5, the V gene TRBV12-3 or TRBV12-4; D remains unclear. The V gene lost 6 bases and the J gene lost 5 bases, with 10 bases spanning the gap. This CDR3 comprises 12 residues. The CDR3 DNA follows: TGTGCCAGCAGCTCCCGTCCGGAGACCCAGTACTTC. This encodes CASSSRPETQYF.

This clonotype was counted ten times or more. This chain connects TRBV10-2 to TRBJ2-7; weak D call: TRBD1 (5 bases). V gave up 2 bases and J gave up 6 bases, with 11 bases separating them. CDR3 size: 13 residues. Germline lookup yields CDR1 WSHSY and CDR2 SAAADI. CDR3 nucleotide sequence: TGCGCCAGCAGTGAGGCAGGGATCGGCGAGCAGTACTTC. It is translated as CASSEAGIGEQYF.

The chain links TRBV3-1 to TRBJ2-7; no reliable D call. The CDR3 totals 15 residues. Trimming pared 1 base from V and 4 bases from J, leaving 14 bases between. Germline lookup yields CDR1 LGHDT and CDR2 YNNKEL (reference sequence). Here the CDR3 DNA reads TGTGCCAGCAGCCAAGGGCAGGCGGAACTTTACGAGCAGTACTTC. Protein: CASSQGQAELYEQYF.

This clonotype occurred many times. The chain employs TRBV10-2 and TRBJ1-2; D remains ambiguous. Germline V lookup: CDR1 WSHSY, CDR2 SAAADI. The V and J ends lost 3 bases and 7 bases respectively, with 12 bases between them. The CDR3 has 13 residues. The CDR3 protein is CASSEAGWTGYTF. The CDR3 DNA is TGCGCCAGCAGTGAAGCAGGCTGGACTGGCTACACCTTC.

J is TRBJ1-5 and V is TRBV10-3; D possibly corresponds to TRBD1 (6 bases). The CDR3 spans 16 residues. V lost 10 bases and J lost 0, with 19 bases in between. In germline, CDR1 is ENHRY, CDR2 SYGVKD. Here the CDR3 reads CASSKTGTTSNQPQHF. CDR3 nucleotide sequence: TGTGCCAGCAGCAAAACCGGGACAACTAGCAATCAGCCCCAGCATTTT.

The J gene is TRBJ2-7, the V gene TRBV7-2; possible D gene TRBD2, 5 bases. Trimming removed 8 bases from V and 3 bases from J, with 14 bases in between. From germline, CDR1 is SGHTA and CDR2 FQGNSA. The CDR3 consists of 13 residues. The CDR3 spells CASSDFLGYEQYF. The CDR3 coding sequence is TGTGCCAGCTCGGACTTTCTTGGCTACGAGCAGTACTTC.

At least ten counts were recorded for this clonotype. V usage is TRBV25-1 and J usage is TRBJ2-2; D call uncertain. Germline loops: CDR1 MGHDK, CDR2 SYGVNS. V shed 6 bases and J shed 0 bases, with 2 bases lying between them. The CDR3 extends over 12 amino acids. CDR3 sequence reads: CASSPNTGELFF. CDR3 coding DNA: TGTGCCAGCAGCCCGAACACCGGGGAGCTGTTTTTT.

This chain uses TRBV25-1 with TRBJ1-4; D remains unclear. The CDR3 totals 14 residues. Trimming cost V 5 bases and J 5 bases, with 12 bases left between them. Per germline, CDR1 MGHDK and CDR2 SYGVNS. CDR3 DNA sequence: TGTGCCAGCAGTCCGGCGGGGTCGAATGAAAAACTGTTTTTT. This encodes CASSPAGSNEKLFF.

This clonotype appeared a few times. The chain uses TRBV6-1 and TRBJ2-7; no definite D call. Germline lookup yields CDR1 MNHNS and CDR2 SASEGT. This CDR3 spans 13 amino acids. V was cut by 5 bases and J by 3 bases, with 11 bases left in between. DNA of the CDR3: TGTGCCAGCAGTCTAAAGGGCAGCTACGAGCAGTACTTC. Translated, it gives CASSLKGSYEQYF.

This clonotype was observed many times. The genes are TRBV7-3 and TRBJ1-6, with D hard to call. The V gene's germline CDR1 is SGHTA and CDR2 FQGTGA. Trimming pared 2 bases from V and 13 bases from J, leaving 12 bases between. The CDR3 is made up of 13 amino acids. CDR3 sequence: CASSLYEESPLHF. The CDR3 DNA sequence: TGTGCCAGCAGCTTATATGAGGAATCCCCCCTCCACTTT.

This chain connects TRBV11-2 to TRBJ1-4; D not certain. The CDR3 is 13 amino acids. CDR1 is SGHAT and CDR2 is FQNNGV in the germline V gene. Here the CDR3 DNA reads TGTGCTAGAGATGTTTTTCAGGATGAAAAACTGTTTTTT. It encodes CARDVFQDEKLFF.

The CDR3 region has the DNA TGTGCCAGCAGCCCGCTACAGGGGGTGCCTAACTATGGCTACACCTTC. Protein: CASSPLQGVPNYGYTF. The V and J genes are TRBV5-5 and TRBJ1-2; 8 bases match TRBD1. This CDR3 comprises 16 residues. Trimming took 4 bases from V and 0 from J; bases not matched to a gene: 8. Germline CDR1 SGHKS, CDR2 YYEKEE (reference sequence).

V and J are TRBV12-5 and TRBJ2-7; the D gene is possibly TRBD1 (5 bases). CDR1 is LGHNT and CDR2 is FRNRAP in the germline V gene. Trimming pared 5 bases from V and 3 bases from J, leaving 8 bases between. The CDR3 covers 12 residues. As DNA, the CDR3 is TGTGCTAGTGGTCCAGGGTTCTACGAGCAGTACTTC. It translates to CASGPGFYEQYF.

At least ten counts were recorded for this clonotype. The chain links TRBV25-1 to TRBJ1-2; 7 bases map to TRBD1. J was trimmed by 4 bases and V by 5 bases; bases with no gene match: 10. The germline V gene encodes CDR1 MGHDK and CDR2 SYGVNS. The CDR3 has 15 amino acids. CDR3 nucleotide sequence: TGTGCCAGCAGTTCGCCGGGACAGAGACTCTATGGCTACACCTTC. The encoded protein is CASSSPGQRLYGYTF.

V usage is TRBV7-9 and J usage is TRBJ1-4; D not certain. Germline CDR1 and CDR2: SEHNR and FQNEAQ (reference sequence). V shed 0 bases and J shed 9 bases, with 5 bases lying between them. This CDR3 region has 12 residues. The CDR3 region is CASSLALKKLFF. The CDR3 DNA follows: TGTGCCAGCAGCTTAGCACTGAAAAAACTGTTTTTT.

The V call is TRBV29-1, the J call TRBJ2-2, with D possibly being TRBD2 (5 bases). V was pared by 7 bases and J by 8 bases, with 11 bases between. Germline values: CDR1 SQVTM, CDR2 ANQGSEA. The CDR3 runs 11 residues. Here the CDR3 reads CSAGRTGELFF. The CDR3 nucleotides are TGCAGCGCTGGGAGAACAGGGGAGCTGTTTTTT.